One and the same sample provided the 30 T cell receptor beta chains below, sequenced in a study of T-cell memory formation after mild COVID-19. A single record per CDR3 protein comes from TCRdb applying MiXCR to the 5' RACE reads. The table lists fewer than 150,000 distinct CDR3 sequences, over 15% of them singletons. The specimen sequenced was PBMCs or a T cell subset sorted from them (not recorded which). All receptors derive from a man aged 18-30 years who had mild COVID-19 (a few samples of this study predate the infection). Cell type and time point are not known.

This clonotype has more than one count but fewer than ten. The J gene is TRBJ2-2, the V gene TRBV7-2, with D possibly TRBD2 on 5 matching bases. Germline V gene sequence: CDR1 SGHTA, CDR2 FQGNSA. The CDR3 length is 16 residues. The ends were cut back, 5 bases at V and 8 bases at J, with 21 bases in the middle. The CDR3 DNA reads as TGTGCCAGCAGCCGTAGGGCGGGTCACGTTGGTGGGGAGCTGTTTTTT. Protein: CASSRRAGHVGGELFF.

The rearrangement uses TRBV20-1 and TRBJ1-1; TRBD1 is a possible D gene (5 bases). V shed 0 bases and J shed 5 bases, with 16 bases lying between them. Per the germline V gene, CDR1 is DFQATT and CDR2 is SNEGSKA (reference sequence). The CDR3 is 15 residues long. CDR3 region: CSARDPNHGGTEAFF. CDR3 in DNA: TGCAGTGCTAGAGATCCGAACCACGGGGGAACTGAAGCTTTCTTT.

This clonotype has more than one count but fewer than ten. The rearrangement links TRBV7-2 to TRBJ2-1; D is undetermined. The CDR3 covers 13 residues. Germline CDR1 SGHTA, CDR2 FQGNSA. With 0 bases removed from V and 7 bases from J, the gap between germline ends came to 7 bases. The CDR3 region has the DNA TGTGCCAGCAGCTTAGCTAAGGAGAATGAGCAGTTCTTC. Translating it yields CASSLAKENEQFF.

The chain combines TRBV18 with TRBJ2-3; no firm D call. Per the germline V gene, CDR1 is KGHSH and CDR2 is LQKENI. The CDR3 contains 13 residues. V lost 2 bases and J 4 bases, leaving 7 bases between the germline ends. CDR3 DNA: TGTGCCAGCTCACCAGGGGTAGCAGATACGCAGTATTTT. Translating gives CASSPGVADTQYF.

A few counts support this clonotype. CDR3 in amino acids: CASSTSLRETQYF. CDR3 nucleotides: TGTGCCAGCTCGACTAGCCTAAGGGAGACCCAGTACTTC. The chain joins TRBV7-8 to TRBJ2-5; 7 positions match TRBD2. From germline, CDR1 is SGHVS and CDR2 FQNEAQ. V lost 8 bases and J lost 5; bases outside the gene matches: 8. CDR3 size: 13 residues.

This chain uses TRBV7-2 with TRBJ1-6; 9 positions agree with TRBD1. V lost 5 bases to trimming and J lost 6 bases; unmatched junction nucleotides: 5. CDR1 is SGHTA, CDR2 FQGNSA, per germline. The CDR3 spans 15 residues. Written as DNA, the CDR3 is TGTGCCAGCAGCGACAGGACAGGGGCTAATTCACCCCTCCACTTT. It codes for CASSDRTGANSPLHF.

V usage is TRBV6-5 and J usage is TRBJ2-2; the D is unclear. V was trimmed by 6 bases and J by 5 bases, leaving 19 bases between them. There are 16 residues in the CDR3. Germline V gene lookup returns CDR1 MNHEY and CDR2 SVGAGI. In DNA form, the CDR3 reads TGTGCCAGCAGCCCTTTTCTCGGGCGTGAGACCGGGGAGCTGTTTTTT. Encoded protein: CASSPFLGRETGELFF.

This chain uses TRBV5-1 with TRBJ2-5; 7 nucleotides line up with TRBD1. The germline CDR1 and CDR2 sequences are SGHRS and YFSETQ. The CDR3 runs 15 residues. V dropped 4 bases and J dropped 4; count of bases not matched to a gene: 10. The CDR3 region has the DNA TGCGCCAGCAGCCTACGGACAGGTAGTAGAGAGACCCAGTACTTC. Its translation is CASSLRTGSRETQYF.

In this sample, this clonotype turned up many times. V usage is TRBV6-5 and J usage is TRBJ2-5; no clear D. CDR1 and CDR2 from the germline V gene are MNHEY and SVGAGI. CDR3 length: 11 residues. Deletions cut 5 bases from V and 0 bases from J, with 1 base between. The CDR3 DNA sequence: TGTGCCAGCAGTAACCAAGAGACCCAGTACTTC. It translates to CASSNQETQYF.

This clonotype showed up many times. The chain recombines TRBV5-1 with TRBJ1-6, with a tentative D call TRBD1 (6 bases). Per the germline V gene, CDR1 is SGHRS and CDR2 is YFSETQ. Trimming stripped 4 bases from V and 5 bases from J, with 10 bases between. The CDR3 runs 14 residues. CDR3 in DNA: TGCGCCAGCAGCAATCAGGGGCATAATTCACCCCTCCACTTT. Translated, it gives CASSNQGHNSPLHF.

V usage is TRBV6-6 and J usage is TRBJ1-2; possibly TRBD1 for D (6 bases). This CDR3 contains 13 residues. V was trimmed by 6 bases and J by 4 bases, leaving 12 bases between them. Looked up from germline, CDR1 is MNHNY and CDR2 is SVGAGI (reference sequence). The DNA for the CDR3 is TGTGCCAGCAGCGGAGACAGGTTCTATGGCTACACCTTC. The encoded protein is CASSGDRFYGYTF.

This clonotype showed up many times. This chain uses TRBV7-2 with TRBJ2-3; D uncertain. CDR1 is SGHTA, CDR2 FQGNSA, per germline. Trimming took off 4 bases at V and 0 bases at J, with 14 bases between the two ends. The CDR3 totals 16 residues. The CDR3 coding sequence is TGTGCCAGCAGCTCCGGGCTGTGGGCTAGCACAGATACGCAGTATTTT. Protein product: CASSSGLWASTDTQYF.

The chain uses TRBV6-2 or TRBV6-3 and TRBJ1-2, with 7 bases aligning to TRBD1. V shed 5 bases, J shed 4 bases, and the junction held 7 bases outside the gene matches. Germline V gene lookup returns CDR1 MNHEY and CDR2 SVGEGT. CDR3 length: 14 amino acids. Here the CDR3 DNA reads TGTGCCAGCAGTCACAGGGGCGCGATCTATGGCTACACCTTC. Amino acids: CASSHRGAIYGYTF.

Ten or more counts support this clonotype. The chain combines TRBV12-5 with TRBJ1-1, with D possibly being TRBD1 (5 bases). The CDR3 has 17 residues. From germline, CDR1 is LGHNT and CDR2 FRNRAP. Trimming removed 1 base at V and 3 bases at J, with 18 bases between. CDR3 in DNA: TGTGCTAGTGGTTTGGCAGAAAGTTGGCAGGGAGACACTGAAGCTTTCTTT. It is translated as CASGLAESWQGDTEAFF.

This chain links TRBV4-3 with TRBJ2-5; D unresolved. The germline gives CDR1 LGHNA, CDR2 YSLEER. The CDR3 spans 14 residues. Trimming shortened V by 2 bases and J by 5 bases, and 12 bases separated the two germline ends. CDR3 amino acids: CASSQSSRVETQYF. The CDR3 DNA reads as TGCGCCAGCAGCCAATCCTCTCGGGTGGAGACCCAGTACTTC.

The chain carries TRBV11-3 and TRBJ2-2; D gene unclear. V gave up 1 base and J gave up 6 bases, with 9 bases separating them. The germline CDR1 and CDR2 sequences are SGHNT and YENEEA. The CDR3 runs to 14 residues. The CDR3, as DNA: TGTGCCAGCAGCTTAGGGGTAATCGCCGGGGAGCTGTTTTTT. Residues: CASSLGVIAGELFF.

This clonotype was detected ten times or more. The J gene is TRBJ2-1, the V gene TRBV11-2, with D unresolved. The CDR3 is made up of 16 amino acids. In germline, CDR1 is SGHAT, CDR2 FQNNGV. Trimming cost V 3 bases and J 5 bases, with 17 bases left between them. In nucleotides, the CDR3 is TGTGCCAGCAGCTTTGTGCGGTCTTCAAAGCACAATGAGCAGTTCTTC. Translation: CASSFVRSSKHNEQFF.

The chain links TRBV2 to TRBJ2-3; tentatively, D is TRBD1 (5 bases). The CDR3 is 15 residues long. V was trimmed by 2 bases and J by 1 base, leaving 10 bases between them. The germline V gene encodes CDR1 SNHLY and CDR2 FYNNEI. In DNA, the CDR3 is TGTGCCAGCAGTGAACTCGGCAGGGGCACAGATACGCAGTATTTT. Translation gives CASSELGRGTDTQYF.

The chain carries TRBV7-9 and TRBJ1-6, with TRBD1 matching over 8 bases. The CDR3 has 15 residues. Germline V CDR1 and CDR2: SEHNR, FQNEAQ (reference sequence). V lost 5 bases, J lost 1 base, and 1 base stayed unmatched. CDR3 sequence reads: CASSTGGSYNSPLHF. As DNA, the CDR3 is TGTGCCAGCAGCACAGGGGGGTCCTATAATTCACCCCTCCACTTT.

V is TRBV20-1 and J is TRBJ1-2; tentative D call: TRBD1 (6 bases). This CDR3 has 13 residues. CDR1 is DFQATT and CDR2 is SNEGSKA in the germline V gene (reference sequence). V gave up 7 bases and J gave up 3 bases, with 15 bases separating them. This CDR3 is CSDARRGDYGYTF. The CDR3 coding sequence is TGCAGTGACGCCCGCAGGGGAGACTATGGCTACACCTTC.

This clonotype was detected a few times. This chain links TRBV4-3 with TRBJ2-5; tentatively, D is TRBD1 or TRBD2 (6 bases each). The CDR3 sequence is 18 residues long. Germline V gene data show CDR1 as LGHNA and CDR2 as YSLEER. The V end lost 0 bases, the J end lost 4 bases, and 21 bases lay between the germline ends. CDR3 amino acids: CASSQDDRAGQGRETQYF. The CDR3 nucleotides read TGCGCCAGCAGCCAAGATGACCGGGCGGGGCAGGGGAGAGAGACCCAGTACTTC.

There are a few counts of this clonotype. The V gene is TRBV5-6, the J gene TRBJ2-3; D might be TRBD2 (7 bases). Germline V gene sequence: CDR1 SGHDT, CDR2 YYEEEE. The germline V and J ends were trimmed by 0 bases and 3 bases, with 14 bases remaining between them. The CDR3 loop spans 16 amino acids. The CDR3 reads CASSLAAGAPTDTQYF. The CDR3, as DNA: TGTGCCAGCAGCTTGGCCGCGGGGGCGCCGACAGATACGCAGTATTTT.

This clonotype was seen only a few times. V gene TRBV15 combines with J gene TRBJ1-1; 7 nucleotides match TRBD1. CDR1 is LNHNV and CDR2 is YYDKDF in the germline V gene (reference sequence). V shed 4 bases and J 1 base; nucleotides not matched to a gene: 6. The CDR3 has 15 residues. CDR3 amino acids: CATSTGGSGNTEAFF. The CDR3 nucleotides read TGTGCCACCAGCACAGGGGGTAGTGGGAACACTGAAGCTTTCTTT.

This clonotype was found a few times. The chain is built from TRBV5-1 and TRBJ1-1, with 7 bases identical to TRBD1. The ends lost 3 bases at V and 0 bases at J; junction bases unmatched: 11. The CDR3 covers 17 residues. The germline V gene encodes CDR1 SGHRS and CDR2 YFSETQ. The CDR3 sequence: CASSSRTGQIMNTEAFF. CDR3 DNA: TGCGCCAGCAGCTCAAGGACAGGTCAAATAATGAACACTGAAGCTTTCTTT.

This clonotype was seen a handful of times. The V gene is TRBV3-1, the J gene TRBJ2-1; TRBD2 matches at 7 bases. J lost 5 bases, V lost 1 base, and 5 bases had no gene match. CDR1 and CDR2 from the germline V gene are LGHDT and YNNKEL (reference sequence). The CDR3 runs 15 residues. CDR3 protein: CASSQGRGVDNEQFF. Here the CDR3 DNA reads TGTGCCAGCAGCCAAGGACGGGGGGTCGACAATGAGCAGTTCTTC.

The chain links TRBV6-6 to TRBJ1-1; 7 nucleotides agree with TRBD1. The J segment lost 7 bases and the V segment lost 4 bases, leaving 0 bases of the junction unmatched. This CDR3 is built from 11 residues. Germline V gene data show CDR1 as MNHNY and CDR2 as SVGAGI (reference sequence). The CDR3 DNA is TGTGCCAGCAGTTGGACAGGTGAAGCTTTCTTT. Translating it yields CASSWTGEAFF.

V gene TRBV6-6 combines with J gene TRBJ2-1; 10 nucleotides line up with TRBD2. Germline V gene lookup returns CDR1 MNHNY and CDR2 SVGAGI (reference sequence). The CDR3 is 16 amino acids. V was clipped by 2 bases and J by 7 bases; unmatched bases: 8. The CDR3 region is CASSYPISGGPNEQFF. CDR3 coding DNA: TGTGCCAGCAGTTACCCTATTAGCGGGGGGCCTAATGAGCAGTTCTTC.

The V call is TRBV10-2, the J call TRBJ2-3; 9 positions match TRBD2. The junction had 6 bases not matched to a gene; V was cut back by 5 bases and J by 9 bases. The CDR3 consists of 13 residues. Germline lookup yields CDR1 WSHSY and CDR2 SAAADI. CDR3 amino acids: CASSSSGTSTQYF. The CDR3 region has the DNA TGCGCCAGCAGTTCCTCCGGGACTAGCACGCAGTATTTT.

The rearrangement uses TRBV5-6 and TRBJ2-3; 11 positions agree with TRBD2. The CDR3 length is 15 residues. The J segment lost 5 bases and the V segment lost 2 bases, leaving 4 bases of the junction unmatched. Germline CDR1 and CDR2: SGHDT and YYEEEE. The CDR3 coding sequence is TGTGCCAGCAGCTTTAGCGGGGGGGCCGGAGATACGCAGTATTTT. Translating gives CASSFSGGAGDTQYF.

This chain uses TRBV4-1 with TRBJ2-3; no definite D call. CDR1 and CDR2 from the germline V gene are MGHRA and YSYEKL. V was pared by 3 bases and J by 2 bases, with 3 bases between. This CDR3 has 12 amino acids. The CDR3 here is CASSHDTDTQYF. The CDR3 nucleotides are TGCGCCAGCAGCCATGACACAGATACGCAGTATTTT.